This entry lists 27 T cell receptor beta chains sequenced from one sample in a study of CD8+CD57+ T cells in acquired aplastic anemia. TCR beta VDJ and CDR3 profiling used genomic DNA as template. A single record per CDR3 protein comes from TCRdb applying MiXCR to the reads. The sample contains under 200,000 distinct CDR3 sequences, about half of which appear only once. Before being chosen for sequencing, patients had shown CD8+CD57+ cell expansion by flow cytometry. Sequencing used sorted CD4+, CD8+, or CD8+CD57+ T cells (not recorded which) from PBMCs. These receptors came from a human donor with aplastic anemia.

The J gene is TRBJ2-7, the V gene TRBV20-1, with 7 bases aligning to TRBD1. Looked up from germline, CDR1 is DFQATT and CDR2 is SNEGSKA (reference sequence). With 4 bases clipped from V and 4 bases from J, the junction kept 10 bases outside the gene matches. The CDR3 contains 14 residues. CDR3 sequence: CSATKQGRGYEQYF. The CDR3 DNA follows: TGCAGTGCTACCAAACAGGGGCGAGGGTACGAGCAGTACTTC.

This clonotype came up many times. This chain uses TRBV20-1 with TRBJ2-5, with D maybe TRBD2 (5 bases). This CDR3 comprises 16 residues. V was clipped by 6 bases and J by 2 bases, with 22 bases between them. Per germline, CDR1 DFQATT and CDR2 SNEGSKA (reference sequence). The chain's CDR3 is CSAKNPYSGIQETQYF. Written as DNA, the CDR3 is TGCAGTGCCAAAAATCCCTACTCGGGGATACAAGAGACCCAGTACTTC.

This clonotype was detected many times. The chain combines TRBV10-3 with TRBJ2-1; D uncertain. Per germline, CDR1 ENHRY and CDR2 SYGVKD. This CDR3 region has 14 residues. V was trimmed by 7 bases and J by 3 bases, leaving 13 bases between them. The CDR3 region has the DNA TGTGCCATCATCCCCAGCCCTATCTACAATGAGCAGTTCTTC. It yields the protein CAIIPSPIYNEQFF.

The chain joins TRBV5-6 to TRBJ2-2; 7 nucleotides match TRBD1. With 3 bases clipped from V and 7 bases from J, the junction kept 3 bases outside the gene matches. Germline CDR1 and CDR2: SGHDT and YYEEEE. The CDR3 has 13 residues. The CDR3 DNA reads as TGTGCCAGCAGCTGGAACAGGGGCGGGGAGCTGTTTTTT. It is translated as CASSWNRGGELFF.

This clonotype was observed a few times. V and J are TRBV7-9 and TRBJ2-7, with TRBD1 matching over 11 bases. Germline assignment: CDR1 SEHNR and CDR2 FQNEAQ (reference sequence). The V gene end was trimmed by 5 bases and the J gene end by 3 bases; junction bases not matched to a gene: 3. The CDR3 sequence is 14 residues long. The CDR3 DNA sequence: TGTGCCAGCAGCCACGGGACAGGGGGCTACGAGCAGTACTTC. Translating it yields CASSHGTGGYEQYF.

This clonotype was detected ten times or more. The chain combines TRBV6-1 with TRBJ1-6; possibly TRBD1 for D (5 bases). This CDR3 spans 13 amino acids. CDR1 and CDR2 (germline): MNHNS, SASEGT. Trimming took off 6 bases at V and 7 bases at J, with 10 bases between the two ends. CDR3: CASSATDNSPLHF. CDR3 bases: TGTGCCAGCAGCGCGACAGACAATTCACCCCTCCACTTT.

The chain carries TRBV3-1 and TRBJ2-7, with D unresolved. The V and J ends lost 5 bases and 8 bases respectively, with 13 bases between them. Germline CDR1 and CDR2: LGHDT and YNNKEL (reference sequence). The CDR3 has 12 residues. The CDR3 region is CASSEEDTQQYF. CDR3 sequence (DNA): TGTGCCAGCAGCGAGGAAGACACTCAGCAGTACTTC.

This chain joins TRBV29-1 and TRBJ2-1, with 10 nucleotides matching TRBD2. The CDR3 loop spans 14 amino acids. Germline loops: CDR1 SQVTM, CDR2 ANQGSEA. V trimming: 8 bases; J trimming: 4 bases; junction bases outside the gene matches: 8. The CDR3 here is CSIRVAGGYNEQFF. CDR3 coding DNA: TGCAGCATTAGGGTAGCGGGGGGATACAATGAGCAGTTCTTC.

The chain carries TRBV20-1 and TRBJ2-6; perhaps TRBD2 as D (7 bases). V was cut by 0 bases and J by 2 bases, with 20 bases left in between. The CDR3 covers 19 residues. Germline lookup yields CDR1 DFQATT and CDR2 SNEGSKA (reference sequence). The CDR3: CSARETREGGHPGANVLTF. The CDR3 DNA follows: TGCAGTGCTAGAGAGACGAGGGAGGGGGGGCATCCTGGGGCCAACGTCCTGACTTTC.

Ten or more counts support this clonotype. The chain uses TRBV19 and TRBJ2-7, with TRBD1 matching 10 bases. The ends lost 6 bases at V and 6 bases at J; junction bases unmatched: 8. This CDR3 spans 14 amino acids. CDR1 is LNHDA, CDR2 SQIVND, per germline (reference sequence). The CDR3, as DNA: TGTGCCAGTAGCGACCCCGGGACAGGGGCCGAGCAGTACTTC. This sequence encodes CASSDPGTGAEQYF.

The rearrangement joins TRBV29-1 to TRBJ2-2; D may correspond to TRBD1 or TRBD2 (7 bases each). Looked up from germline, CDR1 is SQVTM and CDR2 is ANQGSEA. The CDR3 has 14 amino acids. The ends were cut back, 5 bases at V and 8 bases at J, with 18 bases in the middle. This chain's CDR3 is CSVWGGQLGGELFF. The CDR3 DNA reads TGCAGCGTTTGGGGGGGACAGCTCGGGGGGGAGCTGTTTTTT.

The rearrangement uses TRBV24-1 and TRBJ2-3, with D unclear. The V gene lost 3 bases and the J gene lost 3 bases, with 9 bases spanning the gap. The CDR3 is 14 residues long. Looked up from germline, CDR1 is KGHDR and CDR2 is SFDVKD. The CDR3 DNA follows: TGTGCCACCAGTGATCTAGACTCGACAGATACGCAGTATTTT. It translates to CATSDLDSTDTQYF.

This clonotype was counted many times. The chain joins TRBV7-8 to TRBJ2-2; 7 nucleotides line up with TRBD1. This CDR3 is 15 amino acids long. The V gene end was trimmed by 7 bases and the J gene end by 1 base; junction bases not matched to a gene: 6. Germline V gene sequence: CDR1 SGHVS, CDR2 FQNEAQ. CDR3 protein: CASIDRAGNTGELFF. CDR3 DNA sequence: TGTGCCAGCATCGACAGGGCCGGGAACACCGGGGAGCTGTTTTTT.

In its sample, this clonotype was seen a few times. The chain combines TRBV25-1 with TRBJ1-6, with 11 bases identical to TRBD1. Germline CDR1 and CDR2: MGHDK and SYGVNS. This CDR3 comprises 15 residues. The junction had 5 bases not matched to a gene; V was cut back by 6 bases and J by 7 bases. The CDR3 coding sequence is TGTGCCAGCAGCGCGGGGACAGGGGGAAATTCACCCCTCCACTTT. This translates into CASSAGTGGNSPLHF.

The chain recombines TRBV9 with TRBJ2-7; D tentatively fits TRBD1 or TRBD2 (5 bases each). The CDR3 loop spans 14 amino acids. V lost 2 bases and J lost 0, with 9 bases in between. Germline CDR1 and CDR2: SGDLS and YYNGEE. CDR3 nucleotides: TGTGCCAGCAGCGTCGGGACGGCCTCCTACGAGCAGTACTTC. This gives the protein CASSVGTASYEQYF.

This clonotype occurred once. This chain connects TRBV20-1 to TRBJ2-3; D is undetermined. Germline loops: CDR1 DFQATT, CDR2 SNEGSKA (reference sequence). The V end lost 3 bases, the J end lost 1 base, and 14 bases lay between the germline ends. The CDR3 is made up of 15 amino acids. The CDR3 spells CSASLGGVRTDTQYF. Written as DNA, the CDR3 is TGCAGTGCTAGTCTGGGTGGGGTGCGCACAGATACGCAGTATTTT.

In regard to this clonotype: One junction end does not reproduce the germline sequence, and a read error may be involved. J is TRBJ1-1 and V is TRBV6-1, with D perhaps TRBD1 (5 bases). CDR3 length equals 13 residues. CDR1 is MNHNS, CDR2 SASEGT, per germline. Here the CDR3 reads CVSSQGRNTEAFF. The CDR3 nucleotides are TGTGTCAGCAGTCAGGGCAGAAACACTGAAGCTTTCTTT.

This clonotype was found once. The CDR3: CAISGPRTSDEQFF. As DNA, the CDR3 is TGTGCCATCAGTGGTCCAAGGACTAGCGATGAGCAGTTCTTC. V gene TRBV10-3 combines with J gene TRBJ2-1, with 9 bases that match TRBD2. Germline CDR1 reads ENHRY; CDR2 reads SYGVKD. J lost 8 bases, V lost 4 bases, and 6 bases had no gene match. The length of the CDR3 is 14 residues.

This clonotype was observed a handful of times. This chain links TRBV2 with TRBJ2-7; D not resolved. Germline V gene lookup returns CDR1 SNHLY and CDR2 FYNNEI. The CDR3 is 14 residues long. V lost 1 base to trimming and J lost 2 bases, with 9 bases between them. The chain's CDR3 is CASSEDPWAYEQYF. The CDR3 nucleotides read TGTGCCAGCAGTGAAGATCCATGGGCCTACGAGCAGTACTTC.

This clonotype appeared a single time. V usage is TRBV3-1 and J usage is TRBJ2-5; no clear D. In germline, CDR1 is LGHDT, CDR2 YNNKEL (reference sequence). The CDR3 sequence is 13 residues long. Trimming stripped 3 bases from V and 2 bases from J, with 7 bases between. As DNA, the CDR3 is TGTGCCAGCAGCCAGGGTCCGCAAGAGACCCAGTACTTC. It translates to CASSQGPQETQYF.

Notes on this clonotype: One end of the junction does not line up with germline, which may come from a read error. The chain combines TRBV5-1 with TRBJ2-7; 8 nucleotides line up with TRBD2. The CDR3 runs to 13 residues. The germline V gene has CDR1 SGHRS and CDR2 YFSETQ. CDR3 in amino acids: CSSSLGPGGEQYF. In DNA, the CDR3 is TGCTCCAGCAGCTTGGGCCCGGGAGGGGAGCAGTACTTC.

Concerning this clonotype: A junction boundary mismatches the germline segment, possibly from a read error. V is TRBV19 and J is TRBJ2-5; D gene ambiguous. This CDR3 is built from 15 residues. The germline gives CDR1 LNHDA, CDR2 SQIVND (reference sequence). CDR3 protein: CAGSPPIWTQETQYF. DNA for the CDR3: TGTGCCGGTAGTCCCCCGATATGGACCCAAGAGACCCAGTACTTC.

This clonotype occurred a few times. The rearrangement joins TRBV28 to TRBJ1-2; a possible D gene is TRBD1 (5 bases). Per germline, CDR1 MDHEN and CDR2 SYDVKM. Trimming took 5 bases from V and 8 from J, leaving 15 bases between them. The CDR3 length is 13 residues. The CDR3 DNA reads as TGTGCCAGCAGTAGGGACGGCTGGGAGGGCTACACCTTC. Translated: CASSRDGWEGYTF.

CDR3 region: CASSPAGAPRDTQYF. CDR3 sequence (DNA): TGTGCCAGCTCACCAGCGGGGGCCCCGAGAGATACGCAGTATTTT. The rearrangement uses TRBV18 and TRBJ2-3; tentatively, D is TRBD2 (7 bases). V lost 2 bases, J lost 5 bases, and 14 bases lay in between. Germline assignment: CDR1 KGHSH and CDR2 LQKENI. This CDR3 is built from 15 residues.

This sequence joins TRBV29-1 and TRBJ2-5, with 10 nucleotides matching TRBD1. This CDR3 region has 13 residues. J lost 2 bases, V lost 3 bases, and 0 bases had no gene match. Germline CDR1 SQVTM, CDR2 ANQGSEA. DNA of the CDR3: TGCAGCGTTGAGGACAGGGGGCAAGAGACCCAGTACTTC. It encodes CSVEDRGQETQYF.

This clonotype has more than one count but fewer than ten. The chain recombines TRBV28 with TRBJ1-5; TRBD1 agrees at 7 bases. The length of the CDR3 is 15 residues. Losses at the gene ends were 3 bases for V and 2 bases for J; bases not matched to a gene: 4. CDR1 and CDR2 from the germline V gene are MDHEN and SYDVKM. The CDR3 coding sequence is TGTGCCAGCAGTTTTGAGGGGGCCGGCAATCAGCCCCAGCATTTT. Encoded protein: CASSFEGAGNQPQHF. Full variable domain (remainder filled in from reference TRBV28 and TRBJ1-5): DVKVTQSSRYLVKRTGEKVFLECVQDMDHENMFWYRQDPGLGLRLIYFSYDVKMKEKGDIPEGYSVSREKKERFSLILESASTNQTSMYLCASSFEGAGNQPQHFGDGTRLSIL.

This clonotype was seen only a few times. This chain links TRBV15 with TRBJ2-7; D possibly corresponds to TRBD1 (5 bases). Trimming cost V 5 bases and J 0 bases, with 11 bases left between them. The germline V gene encodes CDR1 LNHNV and CDR2 YYDKDF (reference sequence). The CDR3 spans 14 residues. The CDR3 loop reads CATSLRQNSYEQYF. The CDR3 DNA follows: TGTGCCACCAGCCTCCGACAGAACTCCTACGAGCAGTACTTC.